The present T cell receptor (beta chain) was sequenced within a study of T cells in Graves' hyperthyroidism and ophthalmopathy. About this clonotype itself: Its antigen is not identified.

Overall study results and limits: Ophthalmopathy onset followed model prediction by a median about 6.9 months.

The CDR3 runs to 16 residues. V was cut by 6 bases and J by 0 bases, with 12 bases left in between. Germline-derived CDR1 and CDR2 are SGHDN and FVKESK. From RNA transcripts, TCR beta CDR3 regions were amplified. When the TCR CDR3 underwent first-round RT-PCR, the HTBI primer set was used. TCRdb reprocessed the multiplex PCR reads via MiXCR and lists one record per CDR3 protein. This sample has approximately 510,000 distinct CDR3 sequences, with about a fifth found just once. The clonotype comes from a man younger than 35 with Graves' hyperthyroidism. The sequenced material came from blood. This sequence joins TRBV14 and TRBJ1-6; no definite D call. The chain's CDR3 is CASSTAHSSYNSPLHF. In nucleotides, the CDR3 is TGTGCCAGCAGTACCGCACACAGCTCCTATAATTCACCCCTCCACTTT.